This T cell receptor (beta chain) is drawn from a study of beta chain features in type 1 diabetes. Purity exceeding 95% was reached by all sorted populations. This CDR3 is built from 13 residues. The germline V gene encodes CDR1 SGHAT and CDR2 FQNNGV. Trimming shortened V by 5 bases and J by 2 bases, and 6 bases separated the two germline ends. Overall study results and limits: High TCR expression in some cells could lead to their over-representation in cDNA sequencing. Type 1 diabetes patients had VDJ junctions that carried fewer insertions and more deletions. Possible PCR preference for shorter templates applied equally to patients and controls.

Expressed TCRB transcripts got sequenced, as all isolated RNA was reverse transcribed. TCRdb keeps only in-frame clones here, not all; method: immunoSEQ multiplex PCR. The table shows over 120,000 clones, with 8.5% to 12% occurring only once. Concerning this clone: Its specificity is unknown.

The TCR comes from a man younger than 35 in good health. The sequencing input was naive CD4+ T cells from blood. V gene TRBV11-2 combines with J gene TRBJ1-4; possibly TRBD1 for D (5 bases). The CDR3 spells CASSQGTNEKLFF. CDR3 bases: TGTGCCAGCAGCCAGGGTACTAATGAAAAACTGTTTTTT.